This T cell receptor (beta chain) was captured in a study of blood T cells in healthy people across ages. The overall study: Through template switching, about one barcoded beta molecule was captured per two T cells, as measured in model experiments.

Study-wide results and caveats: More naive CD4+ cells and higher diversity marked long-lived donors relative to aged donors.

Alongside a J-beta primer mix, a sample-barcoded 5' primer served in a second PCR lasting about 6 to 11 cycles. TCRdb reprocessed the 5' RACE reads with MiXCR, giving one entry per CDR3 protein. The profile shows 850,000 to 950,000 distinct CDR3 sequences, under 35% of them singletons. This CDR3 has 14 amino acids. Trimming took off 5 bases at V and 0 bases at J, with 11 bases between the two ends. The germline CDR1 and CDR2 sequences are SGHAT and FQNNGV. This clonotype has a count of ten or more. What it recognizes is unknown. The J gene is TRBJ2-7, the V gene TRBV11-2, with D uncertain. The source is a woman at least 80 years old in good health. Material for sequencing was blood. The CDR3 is CASSLRVSSYEQYF. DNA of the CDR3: TGTGCCAGCAGCCTAAGGGTGAGCTCCTACGAGCAGTACTTC. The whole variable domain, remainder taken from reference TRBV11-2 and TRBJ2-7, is EAGVAQSPRYKIIEKRQSVAFWCNPISGHATLYWYQQILGQGPKLLIQFQNNGVVDDSQLPKDRFSAERLKGVDSTLKIQPAKLEDSAVYLCASSLRVSSYEQYFGPGTRLTVT.